This T cell receptor (beta chain) was observed in a study of Graves' ophthalmopathy and Graves' hyperthyroidism. By definition, stable hyperthyroidism involved no ophthalmopathy within 18 months of follow-up. Certain patients, namely those with other autoimmune diseases, uncontrolled infections, pregnancy or lactation, were excluded. Clinicians diagnosed using symptoms, serum thyroxine, TRAb, thyroid ultrasound and orbital computed tomography. TCR beta CDR3 amplification used RNA transcripts. Second-round multiplex PCR followed a first-round RT-PCR using HTBI primers. Using its own MiXCR run on the multiplex PCR reads, TCRdb lists one record per CDR3 protein. The sample has over 500,000 distinct CDR3 sequences, about a fifth seen once. This clonotype was seen ten or more times. CDR3 size: 12 residues. The germline V and J ends were trimmed by 6 bases and 4 bases, with 13 bases remaining between them. CDR1 and CDR2 from the germline V gene are SQVTM and ANQGSEA.

The clonotype was recovered from a woman aged 18-29 years with stable Graves' hyperthyroidism. Some clones in this sample may be carry-over from other donors' samples. This sequence joins TRBV29-1 and TRBJ2-7; D might be TRBD1 (6 bases). The sequenced material came from peripheral blood. The CDR3 coding sequence is TGCAGCGTCACCGGGACAACTTACGAGCAGTACTTC. Translated: CSVTGTTYEQYF.